The 4 T cell receptor beta chains listed next were all sequenced from one sample in a study of shared clonotypes between healthy human individuals. Sequenced by immunoSEQ multiplex PCR; TCRdb stores in-frame clones only, minus some. Found here are about 1.1 million clones, around three quarters of them singletons; the top ten hold roughly 0.9%. Sequencing was performed on memory CD4+ T cells from PBMCs. As to subset: CD45RA-negative fraction. The receptors derive from a man aged 18 to 29 in good health. Some clones in this sample may be carry-over from other donors' samples.

In the case of this clone: The sample holds other DNA sequences that translate to the same CDR3. The chain joins TRBV7-2 to TRBJ2-5; possibly TRBD1 or TRBD2 for D (6 bases each). Germline V gene lookup returns CDR1 SGHTA and CDR2 FQGNSA. Between the trimmed V and J ends, which lost 4 bases and 9 bases, there was a span of 12 bases. The CDR3 is made up of 12 amino acids. CDR3 region: CASSSNRGAQYF. CDR3 DNA sequence: TGTGCCAGCAGCTCCAATAGGGGGGCCCAGTACTTC.

This chain links TRBV15 with TRBJ2-3; 9 bases are a match to TRBD2. The CDR3 spans 16 residues. CDR1 and CDR2 (germline): LNHNV, YYDKDF (reference sequence). The junction had 7 bases not matched to a gene; V was cut back by 0 bases and J by 6 bases. The CDR3 bases are TGTGCCACCAGCAGAGACGTGGCGGGAGGGCCCGATACGCAGTATTTT. It specifies CATSRDVAGGPDTQYF.

This clone was counted a few times. The genes are TRBV7-2 and TRBJ2-7, with D unclear. CDR1 SGHTA and CDR2 FQGNSA come from the germline V gene. V lost 4 bases to trimming and J lost 1 base, with 8 bases between them. This CDR3 has 13 residues. Written as DNA, the CDR3 is TGTGCCAGCAGCTCCCAAACTTCCTACGAGCAGTACTTC. Amino acids: CASSSQTSYEQYF.

This CDR3 reads CASSFIQRGQKLFF. The CDR3 DNA sequence: TGTGCCAGCAGTTTTATACAGAGGGGCCAAAAACTGTTTTTT. This rearrangement joins TRBV28 to TRBJ1-4, with a possible D match to TRBD1 (5 bases). Trimming took 3 bases from V and 9 from J, leaving 14 bases between them. The CDR3 contains 14 residues. Germline V gene data show CDR1 as MDHEN and CDR2 as SYDVKM.